The sample holds many counts of the clone carrying this T cell receptor beta chain. Its specificity is unknown. Trimming pared 5 bases from V and 4 bases from J, leaving 12 bases between. Germline CDR1 SGHAT, CDR2 FQNNGV. The CDR3 has 14 residues. The data originate from a study of regulatory T cells in long-lasting Graves disease. Study-wide results and limits: TRBV28, TRBJ1-2 and TRBJ2-5 emerged as the favored segments in persistent disease.

Specified time point: persistent/refractory GD, antithyroid drugs over 5 years with positive TRAb. From PBMCs, RNA was extracted and then used to make the TCR library. Sequencing libraries for TCR beta were prepared with iRepertoire HTBI primers and Arm-PCR of CDR3 regions. From the multiplex PCR reads, TCRdb called clonotypes with MiXCR, one entry per CDR3 protein. The sample includes over 450,000 distinct CDR3 sequences, roughly 21% seen only once; the top ten take roughly 6.9%. The genes are TRBV11-2 and TRBJ2-4, with D perhaps given as TRBD1 or TRBD2 (5 bases each). Here the sequenced sample was peripheral blood mononuclear cells (PBMCs), taken when the disease was refractory, from a patient treated with antithyroid drugs. This TCR came from a female donor with Graves disease. Written as DNA, the CDR3 is TGTGCCAGCAGCACCGGGACCATAAAAAACATTCAGTACTTC. It translates to CASSTGTIKNIQYF. The full variable domain, in which reference TRBV11-2 and TRBJ2-4 provide the parts outside the CDR3, is EAGVAQSPRYKIIEKRQSVAFWCNPISGHATLYWYQQILGQGPKLLIQFQNNGVVDDSQLPKDRFSAERLKGVDSTLKIQPAKLEDSAVYLCASSTGTIKNIQYFGAGTRLSVL.